This TCR beta chain was recorded in a study of post-analysis software for immune sequencing data. For the study at large: Relapsing-remitting, secondary progressive and progressive-relapsing multiple sclerosis were all included among the disease courses.

Broader study findings: Compared with controls, patients showed significantly lower normalized Chao1 diversity.

As for this clonotype: The antigen remains unidentified.

TCR beta cDNA libraries included unique molecular identifiers. Input amounts of roughly 0.85 to 10 million T cells were used. These gave about 500,000 cDNA molecules, so each molecule approximated one T cell. TCRdb analysed the PCR reads with MiXCR anew, one entry per CDR3 protein. The data hold hundreds of thousands of distinct CDR3 sequences, with 30% observed a single time. Sample: blood. The receptor comes from a girl under 18 with multiple sclerosis.

CDR3 residues: CASSTGGTKNEQFF. CDR3 nucleotide sequence: TGTGCCAGCAGCACCGGGGGTACCAAGAATGAGCAGTTCTTC. This rearrangement joins TRBV3-1 to TRBJ2-1, with D perhaps TRBD2 (6 bases). CDR3 length equals 14 residues. V was shortened by 5 bases and J by 7 bases, with 15 bases between the two germline ends. In germline, CDR1 is LGHDT, CDR2 YNNKEL (reference sequence).